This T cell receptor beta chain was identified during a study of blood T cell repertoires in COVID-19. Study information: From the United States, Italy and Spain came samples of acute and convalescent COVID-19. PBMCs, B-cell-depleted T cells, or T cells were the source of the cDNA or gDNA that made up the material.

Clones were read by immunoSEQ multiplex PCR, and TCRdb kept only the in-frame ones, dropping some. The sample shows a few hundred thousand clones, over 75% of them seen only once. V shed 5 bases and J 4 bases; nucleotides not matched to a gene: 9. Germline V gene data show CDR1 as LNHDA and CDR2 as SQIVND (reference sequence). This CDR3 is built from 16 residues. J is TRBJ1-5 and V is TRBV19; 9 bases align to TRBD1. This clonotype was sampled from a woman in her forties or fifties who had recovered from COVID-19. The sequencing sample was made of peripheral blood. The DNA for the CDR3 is TGTGCCAGTAGTTCGAGGGGACAGGGCGGGAATCAGCCCCAGCATTTT. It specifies CASSSRGQGGNQPQHF.